Shown below are 9 T cell receptor beta chains from a single sample sequenced in a study of T-cell memory formation after mild COVID-19. TCRdb redid the calling of the 5' RACE reads with MiXCR, one entry per CDR3 protein. Seen here are about 540,000 distinct CDR3 sequences, roughly 22% observed once, and the top ten hold roughly an eighth. The sequenced sample consisted of PBMCs or a T cell subset sorted from them (not recorded which). The origin of the receptors is an adult woman who had mild COVID-19 (a few samples of this study predate the infection). Cell type and time point are not known.

This clonotype was seen more than once but under ten times. The chain has TRBV5-1 and TRBJ2-7; 8 bases line up with TRBD1. The CDR3 consists of 14 residues. The germline CDR1 and CDR2 sequences are SGHRS and YFSETQ. Trimming at V came to 4 bases and at J to 3 bases, leaving 6 bases not matched to a gene. CDR3 DNA sequence: TGCGCCAGCAGCAGCGGACAGGGCTACTACGAGCAGTACTTC. Residues: CASSSGQGYYEQYF.

This sequence joins TRBV5-1 and TRBJ2-5; 7 bases map to TRBD2. Per germline, CDR1 SGHRS and CDR2 YFSETQ. The V segment lost 4 bases and the J segment 3 bases; nucleotides outside the gene matches: 9. This CDR3 contains 15 residues. The CDR3 bases are TGCGCCAGCAGCGGGGGGGGAACAGTCGAAGAGACCCAGTACTTC. This sequence encodes CASSGGGTVEETQYF.

This clonotype has just a few counts. V gene TRBV4-2 combines with J gene TRBJ2-2; D call uncertain. The CDR3 covers 17 residues. The V end lost 3 bases, the J end lost 2 bases, and 16 bases lay between the germline ends. CDR1 and CDR2 (germline): LGHNA, YNFKEQ. The CDR3 is CASSQSASTVNTGELFF. As DNA, the CDR3 is TGTGCCAGCAGCCAGTCAGCTTCGACTGTTAACACCGGGGAGCTGTTTTTT.

The chain couples TRBV7-2 to TRBJ2-4; 10 bases agree with TRBD2. Trimming removed 1 base from V and 0 bases from J; junction bases left unmatched: 3. Germline V gene sequence: CDR1 SGHTA, CDR2 FQGNSA. The CDR3 contains 17 residues. The CDR3 DNA is TGTGCCAGCAGCTTAGGACTAGCGGGTCTAGCCAAAAACATTCAGTACTTC. Translation: CASSLGLAGLAKNIQYF.

CDR3 sequence reads: CASSIVGRYTGELFF. The CDR3 coding sequence is TGTGCCAGTAGTATAGTAGGCCGATACACCGGGGAGCTGTTTTTT. The chain employs TRBV19 and TRBJ2-2; D ambiguous. With 1 base removed from V and 3 bases from J, the gap between germline ends came to 9 bases. The CDR3 totals 15 residues. Germline loops: CDR1 LNHDA, CDR2 SQIVND (reference sequence). Drawing the rest from reference TRBV19 and TRBJ2-2, the complete variable domain is DGGITQSPKYLFRKEGQNVTLSCEQNLNHDAMYWYRQDPGQGLRLIYYSQIVNDFQKGDIAEGYSVSREKKESFPLTVTSAQKNPTAFYLCASSIVGRYTGELFFGEGSRLTVL.

A few counts support this clonotype. The J gene is TRBJ2-7, the V gene TRBV15, with D possibly TRBD1 on 6 matching bases. Germline V gene data show CDR1 as LNHNV and CDR2 as YYDKDF (reference sequence). CDR3 length: 13 residues. Trimming removed 2 bases from V and 4 bases from J, with 9 bases in between. CDR3 sequence: CATSRQGSYEQYF. The DNA for the CDR3 is TGTGCCACCAGCAGACAGGGGTCTTACGAGCAGTACTTC.

This clonotype was seen ten or more times. Here the CDR3 reads CAISEPDMNTEAFF. DNA of the CDR3: TGTGCCATCAGTGAACCAGATATGAACACTGAAGCTTTCTTT. The chain joins TRBV10-3 to TRBJ1-1; D gene unclear. The CDR3 sequence is 14 residues long. From germline, CDR1 is ENHRY and CDR2 SYGVKD. V lost 3 bases and J lost 0, with 8 bases in between.

Comment on this clonotype: Since a much larger clone is just one base distant, this may be a read error. J is TRBJ2-5 and V is TRBV5-1; D is ambiguous. V gave up 3 bases and J gave up 0 bases, with 3 bases separating them. CDR1 and CDR2 from the germline V gene are SGHRS and YFSETQ. The CDR3 consists of 12 residues. In DNA, the CDR3 is TGCGCCAGCAGCTGGGACCAAGAGACCCAGTACTTC. It yields the protein CASSWDQETQYF.

The chain recombines TRBV25-1 with TRBJ2-2, with 12 positions matching TRBD1. This CDR3 spans 18 amino acids. In germline, CDR1 is MGHDK, CDR2 SYGVNS. V gave up 3 bases and J gave up 0 bases; unmatched junction bases: 5. In nucleotides, the CDR3 is TGTGCCAGCAGTGAGGGACAGGGGGCTTGGACGAACACCGGGGAGCTGTTTTTT. Translating gives CASSEGQGAWTNTGELFF.